This TCR beta chain stems from a study of shared clonotypes between healthy human individuals. The study's findings and limits: Sequencing depth was predicted to influence how clonotypes are shared among donors.

About this clone itself: No antigen is known for it.

This table comes from immunoSEQ multiplex PCR, and its TCRdb copy is limited to in-frame clones, with some not included. This table has approximately 640,000 clones, 90% appearing once. V shed 3 bases and J shed 4 bases, with 12 bases lying between them. The CDR3 is 14 amino acids. The germline gives CDR1 LNHDA, CDR2 SQIVND (reference sequence). Donation came from healthy HIV-negative adults that had no recent acute infections or vaccinations. The V and J genes are TRBV19 and TRBJ1-1; D is possibly TRBD1 (5 bases). Sequencing input: memory CD8+ T cells from PBMCs. Noted subset: CD45RO+ cells pooled with CCR7-negative TemRA cells. This clonotype was sampled from a young man in good health. Some clones in this sample may be carry-over from other donors' samples. The CDR3 coding sequence is TGTGCCAGTAGTATGGGGGAGGGGTTCACTGAAGCTTTCTTT. Its protein is CASSMGEGFTEAFF. The full variable domain, completed using reference TRBV19 and TRBJ1-1, is DGGITQSPKYLFRKEGQNVTLSCEQNLNHDAMYWYRQDPGQGLRLIYYSQIVNDFQKGDIAEGYSVSREKKESFPLTVTSAQKNPTAFYLCASSMGEGFTEAFFGQGTRLTVV.